The 2 T cell receptor beta chains in this list originate from one sample, sequenced in a study of identical twins. TCRdb used MiXCR to reprocess the 5' RACE reads, holding one entry per CDR3 protein. The top ten hold 2.5% to 3.5% of the sample, which has approximately 590,000 distinct CDR3 sequences, around 9.6% seen once. This sample was shared with a second study, whose subject was yellow fever vaccine responses in identical twins.

Material for sequencing was PBMCs. These receptors all come from a woman aged 18-29 years in good health.

This clonotype was seen ten or more times. The chain is built from TRBV12-3 or TRBV12-4 and TRBJ2-5; D may be TRBD2 (5 bases). The CDR3 loop spans 13 amino acids. Trimming removed 6 bases at V and 9 bases at J, with 17 bases between. CDR3 in amino acids: CASSPPREVAQYF. The CDR3, as DNA: TGTGCCAGCAGCCCCCCTCGGGAAGTGGCCCAGTACTTC.

The gene calls are TRBV12-3 or TRBV12-4 and TRBJ2-1; no clear D gene. The CDR3 runs 11 residues. The CDR3 region has the DNA TGTGCAGCTCCCCCCTCTTCTGAGCAGTTCTTC. Translation gives CAAPPSSEQFF.